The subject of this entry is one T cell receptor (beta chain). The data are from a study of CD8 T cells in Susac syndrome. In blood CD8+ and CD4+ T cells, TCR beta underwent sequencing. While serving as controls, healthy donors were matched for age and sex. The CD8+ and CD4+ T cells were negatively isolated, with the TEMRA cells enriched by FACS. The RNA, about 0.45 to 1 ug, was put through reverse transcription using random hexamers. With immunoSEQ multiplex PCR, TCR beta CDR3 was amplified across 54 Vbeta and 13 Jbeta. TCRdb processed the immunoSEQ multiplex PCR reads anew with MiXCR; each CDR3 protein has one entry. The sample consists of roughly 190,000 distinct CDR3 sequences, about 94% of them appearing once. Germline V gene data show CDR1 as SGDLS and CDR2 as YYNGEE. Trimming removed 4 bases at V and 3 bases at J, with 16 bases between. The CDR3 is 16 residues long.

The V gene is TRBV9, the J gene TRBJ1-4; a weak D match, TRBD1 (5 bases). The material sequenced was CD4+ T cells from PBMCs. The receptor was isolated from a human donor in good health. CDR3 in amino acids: CASSRGLIKANEKLFF. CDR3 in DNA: TGTGCCAGCAGCCGGGGACTTATAAAGGCTAATGAAAAACTGTTTTTT.